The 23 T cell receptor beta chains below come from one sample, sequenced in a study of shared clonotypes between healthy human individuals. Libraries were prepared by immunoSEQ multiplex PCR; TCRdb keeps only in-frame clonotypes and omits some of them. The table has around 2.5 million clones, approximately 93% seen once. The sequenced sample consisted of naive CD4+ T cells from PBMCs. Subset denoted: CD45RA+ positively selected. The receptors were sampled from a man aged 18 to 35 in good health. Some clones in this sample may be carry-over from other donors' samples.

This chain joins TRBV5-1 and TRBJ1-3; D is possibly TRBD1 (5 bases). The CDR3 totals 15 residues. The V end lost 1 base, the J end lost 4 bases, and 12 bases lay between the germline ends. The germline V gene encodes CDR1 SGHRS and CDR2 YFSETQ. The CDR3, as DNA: TGCGCCAGCAGCTTGCAACCGGGGGGAGGAAACACCATATATTTT. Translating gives CASSLQPGGGNTIYF.

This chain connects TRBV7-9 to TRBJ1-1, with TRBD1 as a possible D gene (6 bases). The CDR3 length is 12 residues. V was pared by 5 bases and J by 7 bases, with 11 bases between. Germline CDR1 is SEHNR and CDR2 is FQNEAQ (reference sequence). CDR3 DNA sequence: TGTGCCAGCAGCCTCGGACAGAGTGAAGCTTTCTTT. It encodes CASSLGQSEAFF.

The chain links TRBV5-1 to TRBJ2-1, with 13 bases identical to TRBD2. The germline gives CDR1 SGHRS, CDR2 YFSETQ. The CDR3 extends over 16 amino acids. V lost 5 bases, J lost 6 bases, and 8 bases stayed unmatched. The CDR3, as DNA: TGCGCCAGCAGAACTGCTGGACTAGCGGGAGCCAATGAGCAGTTCTTC. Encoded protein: CASRTAGLAGANEQFF.

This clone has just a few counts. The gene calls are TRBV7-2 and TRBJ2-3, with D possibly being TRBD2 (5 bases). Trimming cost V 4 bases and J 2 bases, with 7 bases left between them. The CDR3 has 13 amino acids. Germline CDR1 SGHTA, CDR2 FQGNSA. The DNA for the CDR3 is TGTGCCAGCAGCTCCCGGGACACAGATACGCAGTATTTT. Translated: CASSSRDTDTQYF.

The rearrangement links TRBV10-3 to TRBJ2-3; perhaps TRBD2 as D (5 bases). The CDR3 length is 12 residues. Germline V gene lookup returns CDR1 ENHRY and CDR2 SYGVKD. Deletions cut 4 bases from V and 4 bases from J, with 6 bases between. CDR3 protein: CAISVLADTQYF. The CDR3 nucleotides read TGTGCCATCAGTGTACTAGCAGATACGCAGTATTTT.

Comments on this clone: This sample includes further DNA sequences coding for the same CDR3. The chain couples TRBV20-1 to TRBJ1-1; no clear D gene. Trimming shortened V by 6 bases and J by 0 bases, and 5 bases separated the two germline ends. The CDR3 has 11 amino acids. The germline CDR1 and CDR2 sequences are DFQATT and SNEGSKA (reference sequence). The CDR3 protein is CSARLNTEAFF. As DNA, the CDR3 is TGCAGTGCCAGACTGAACACTGAAGCTTTCTTT.

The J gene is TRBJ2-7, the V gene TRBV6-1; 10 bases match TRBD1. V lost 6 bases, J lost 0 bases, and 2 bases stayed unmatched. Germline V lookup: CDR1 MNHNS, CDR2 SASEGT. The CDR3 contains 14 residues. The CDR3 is CASRGTGVSYEQYF. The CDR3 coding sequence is TGTGCCAGCAGGGGGACAGGGGTCTCCTACGAGCAGTACTTC.

The CDR3 region is CATRGATVYGYTF. The CDR3 nucleotides read TGTGCCACCCGGGGGGCTACTGTGTATGGCTACACCTTC. The chain is built from TRBV6-5 and TRBJ1-2, with D tentatively TRBD1 (6 bases). The ends were cut back, 10 bases at V and 5 bases at J, with 17 bases in the middle. In germline, CDR1 is MNHEY, CDR2 SVGAGI. CDR3 size: 13 residues.

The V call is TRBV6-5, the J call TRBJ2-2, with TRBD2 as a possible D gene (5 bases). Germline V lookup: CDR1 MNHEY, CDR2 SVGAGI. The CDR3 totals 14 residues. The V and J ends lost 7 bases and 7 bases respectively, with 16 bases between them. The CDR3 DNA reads TGTGCCAGCACCAAACACCCTCGGGGCGGGGAGCTGTTTTTT. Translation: CASTKHPRGGELFF.

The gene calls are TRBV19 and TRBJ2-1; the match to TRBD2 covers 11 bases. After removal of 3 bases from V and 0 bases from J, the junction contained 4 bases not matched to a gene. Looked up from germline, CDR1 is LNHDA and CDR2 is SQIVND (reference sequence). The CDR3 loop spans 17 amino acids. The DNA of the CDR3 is TGTGCCAGTAGTATGTTAGCGGGAGGGAGCTCCTACAATGAGCAGTTCTTC. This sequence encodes CASSMLAGGSSYNEQFF. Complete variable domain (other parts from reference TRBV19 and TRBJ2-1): DGGITQSPKYLFRKEGQNVTLSCEQNLNHDAMYWYRQDPGQGLRLIYYSQIVNDFQKGDIAEGYSVSREKKESFPLTVTSAQKNPTAFYLCASSMLAGGSSYNEQFFGPGTRLTVL.

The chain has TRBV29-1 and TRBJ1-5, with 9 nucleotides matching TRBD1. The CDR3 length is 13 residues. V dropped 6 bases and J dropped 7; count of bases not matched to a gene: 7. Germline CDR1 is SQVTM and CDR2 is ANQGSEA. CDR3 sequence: CSVGQGIGQPQHF. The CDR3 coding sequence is TGCAGCGTGGGACAGGGCATCGGGCAGCCCCAGCATTTT.

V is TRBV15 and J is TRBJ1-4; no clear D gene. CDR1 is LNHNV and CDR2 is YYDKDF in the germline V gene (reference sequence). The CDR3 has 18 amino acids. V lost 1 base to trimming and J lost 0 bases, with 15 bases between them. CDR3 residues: CATSRATVAGTTNEKLFF. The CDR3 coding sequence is TGTGCCACCAGCAGAGCTACAGTAGCGGGAACAACTAATGAAAAACTGTTTTTT. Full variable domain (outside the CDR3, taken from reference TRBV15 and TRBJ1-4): DAMVIQNPRYQVTQFGKPVTLSCSQTLNHNVMYWYQQKSSQAPKLLFHYYDKDFNNEADTPDNFQSRRPNTSFCFLDIRSPGLGDTAMYLCATSRATVAGTTNEKLFFGSGTQLSVL.

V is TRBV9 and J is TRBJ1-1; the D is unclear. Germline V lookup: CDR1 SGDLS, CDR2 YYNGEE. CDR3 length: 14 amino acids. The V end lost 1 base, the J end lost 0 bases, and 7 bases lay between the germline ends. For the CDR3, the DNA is TGTGCCAGCAGCGTAACAGCTTTGAACACTGAAGCTTTCTTT. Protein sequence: CASSVTALNTEAFF.

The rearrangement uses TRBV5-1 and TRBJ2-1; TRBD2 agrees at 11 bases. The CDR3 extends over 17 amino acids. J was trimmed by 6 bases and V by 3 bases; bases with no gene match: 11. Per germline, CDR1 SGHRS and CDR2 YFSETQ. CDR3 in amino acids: CASSSFITGLAANEQFF. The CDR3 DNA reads TGCGCCAGCAGCTCTTTTATTACGGGACTAGCGGCCAATGAGCAGTTCTTC.

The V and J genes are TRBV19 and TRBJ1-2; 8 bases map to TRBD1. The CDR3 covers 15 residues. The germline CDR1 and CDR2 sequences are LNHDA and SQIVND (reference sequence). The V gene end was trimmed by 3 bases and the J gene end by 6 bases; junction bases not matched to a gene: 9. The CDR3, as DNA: TGTGCCAGTAGTATTTACCGGGACAGGTATCATGGCTACACCTTC. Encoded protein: CASSIYRDRYHGYTF. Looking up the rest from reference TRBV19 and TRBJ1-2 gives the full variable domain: DGGITQSPKYLFRKEGQNVTLSCEQNLNHDAMYWYRQDPGQGLRLIYYSQIVNDFQKGDIAEGYSVSREKKESFPLTVTSAQKNPTAFYLCASSIYRDRYHGYTFGSGTRLTVV.

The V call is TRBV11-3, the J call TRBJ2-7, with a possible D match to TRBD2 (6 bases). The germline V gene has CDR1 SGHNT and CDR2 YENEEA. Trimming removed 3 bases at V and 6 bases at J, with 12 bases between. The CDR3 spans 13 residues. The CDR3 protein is CASSFSSASEQYF. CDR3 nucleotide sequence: TGTGCCAGCAGCTTTTCTAGCGCGAGCGAGCAGTACTTC.

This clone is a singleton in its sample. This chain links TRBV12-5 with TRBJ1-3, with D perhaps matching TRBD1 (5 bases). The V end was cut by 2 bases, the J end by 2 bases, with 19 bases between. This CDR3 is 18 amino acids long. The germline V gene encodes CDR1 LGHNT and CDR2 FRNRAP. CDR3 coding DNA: TGTGCTAGTGGTTTGCTCCTGGCCACGGCAGGGCCTGGAAACACCATATATTTT. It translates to CASGLLLATAGPGNTIYF.

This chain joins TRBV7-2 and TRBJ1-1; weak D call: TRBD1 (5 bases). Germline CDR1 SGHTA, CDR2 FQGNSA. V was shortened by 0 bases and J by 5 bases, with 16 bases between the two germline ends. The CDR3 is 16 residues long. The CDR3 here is CASSLALGRAVTEAFF. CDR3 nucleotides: TGTGCCAGCAGCTTAGCTCTGGGACGGGCCGTGACTGAAGCTTTCTTT.

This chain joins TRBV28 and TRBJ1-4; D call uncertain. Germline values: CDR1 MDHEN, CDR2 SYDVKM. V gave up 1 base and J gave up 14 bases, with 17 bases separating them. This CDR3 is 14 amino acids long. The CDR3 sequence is CASSLSRAGFGLFF. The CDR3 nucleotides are TGTGCCAGCAGTTTATCAAGGGCGGGGTTCGGGCTGTTTTTT.

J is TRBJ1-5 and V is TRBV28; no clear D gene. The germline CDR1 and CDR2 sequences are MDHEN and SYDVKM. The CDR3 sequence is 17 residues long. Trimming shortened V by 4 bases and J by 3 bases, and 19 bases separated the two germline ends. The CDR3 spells CASSSRTVRRFNQPQHF. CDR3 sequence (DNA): TGTGCCAGCAGTTCTCGGACGGTTCGAAGGTTCAATCAGCCCCAGCATTTT.

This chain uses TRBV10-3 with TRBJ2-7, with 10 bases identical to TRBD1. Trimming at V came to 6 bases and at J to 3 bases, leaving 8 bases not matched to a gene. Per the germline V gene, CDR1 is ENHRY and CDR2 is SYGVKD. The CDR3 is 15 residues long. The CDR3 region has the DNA TGTGCCATCAGACCCGGGACAGGGGCAAGCTACGAGCAGTACTTC. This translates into CAIRPGTGASYEQYF.

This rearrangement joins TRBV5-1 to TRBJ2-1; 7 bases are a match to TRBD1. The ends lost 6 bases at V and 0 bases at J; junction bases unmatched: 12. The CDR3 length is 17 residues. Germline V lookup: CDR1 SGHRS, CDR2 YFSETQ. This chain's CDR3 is CASMGQKKGSSYNEQFF. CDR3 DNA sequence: TGCGCCAGCATGGGACAGAAAAAAGGGAGCTCCTACAATGAGCAGTTCTTC.

CDR3 in DNA: TGTGCCACCAGCAGAGATCAAGGGCGCCTGAACACTGAAGCTTTCTTT. Protein product: CATSRDQGRLNTEAFF. The rearrangement joins TRBV15 to TRBJ1-1; D is unclear. Germline CDR1 and CDR2: LNHNV and YYDKDF (reference sequence). CDR3 size: 16 residues. V lost 0 bases and J lost 0, with 11 bases in between.